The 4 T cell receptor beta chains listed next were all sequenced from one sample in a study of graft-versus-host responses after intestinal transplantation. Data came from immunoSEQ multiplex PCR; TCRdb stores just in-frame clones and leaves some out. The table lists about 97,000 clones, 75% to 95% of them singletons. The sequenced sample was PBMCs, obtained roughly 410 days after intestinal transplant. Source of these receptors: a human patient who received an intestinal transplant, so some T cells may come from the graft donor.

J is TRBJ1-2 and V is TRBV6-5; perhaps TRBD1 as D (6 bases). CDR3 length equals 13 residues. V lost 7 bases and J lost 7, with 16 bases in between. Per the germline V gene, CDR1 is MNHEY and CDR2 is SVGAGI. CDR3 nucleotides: TGTGCCAGCAAGAACGGCAGGGGTAGTGGCTACACCTTC. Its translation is CASKNGRGSGYTF.

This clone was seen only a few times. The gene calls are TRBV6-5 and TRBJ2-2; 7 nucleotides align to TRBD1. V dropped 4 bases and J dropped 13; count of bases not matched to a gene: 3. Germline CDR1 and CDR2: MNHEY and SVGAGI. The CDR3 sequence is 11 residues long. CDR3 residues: CASSLRDRLFF. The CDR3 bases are TGTGCCAGCAGTTTAAGGGACAGGCTGTTTTTT.

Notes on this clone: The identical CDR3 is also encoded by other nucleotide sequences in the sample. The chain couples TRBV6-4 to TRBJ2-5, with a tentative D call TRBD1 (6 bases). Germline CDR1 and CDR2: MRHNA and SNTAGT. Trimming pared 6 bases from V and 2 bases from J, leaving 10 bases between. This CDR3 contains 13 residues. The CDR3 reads CASRDRGQETQYF. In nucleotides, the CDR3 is TGTGCCAGCAGGGATAGGGGGCAAGAGACCCAGTACTTC.

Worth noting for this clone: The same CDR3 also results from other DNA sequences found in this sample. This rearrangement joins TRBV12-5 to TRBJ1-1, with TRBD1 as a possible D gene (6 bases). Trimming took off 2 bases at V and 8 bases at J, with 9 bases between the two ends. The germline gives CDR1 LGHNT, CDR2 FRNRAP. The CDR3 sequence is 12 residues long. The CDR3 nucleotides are TGTGCTAGTGGTTTGCTGCAGGGGGAAGCTTTCTTT. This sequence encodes CASGLLQGEAFF.